The rows below give T cell receptor beta chains drawn from one sample of a study of cytomegalovirus exposure and HLA in healthy donors. Data came from immunoSEQ multiplex PCR; TCRdb stores just in-frame clones and leaves some out. Among approximately 140,000 clones listed, 75% to 80% were seen once. Source material: PBMCs. These receptors came from a female donor in good health and CMV-seronegative. Each CDR3 is given with its conserved first and last residue. A D gene is named only where the DNA matches it firmly. Clone size, where shown, is once, few, many, or a class for clones that have expanded.

TRBV5-1	16	-	TRBJ2-7	TRBD2	CASSPEPAGASWEQYF	TGCGCCAGCAGTCCGGAGCCAGCGGGGGCCTCTTGGGAGCAGTACTTC
TRBV5-3	16	-	TRBJ1-1	-	CARSLRVIRDSSEAFF	TGTGCCAGAAGCTTGCGTGTGATTCGAGACAGTTCTGAAGCTTTCTTT
TRBV19	14	-	TRBJ1-1	-	CASSIQTANTEAFF	TGTGCCAGTAGTATCCAAACAGCGAACACTGAAGCTTTCTTT
TRBV27	15	-	TRBJ1-5	TRBD1	CASSWDRGANQPQHF	TGTGCCAGCAGTTGGGACAGGGGAGCCAATCAGCCCCAGCATTTT
TRBV19	17	-	TRBJ1-1	TRBD1	CASSIVRGQRGNTEAFF	TGTGCCAGTAGTATAGTAAGGGGACAGCGTGGTAACACTGAAGCTTTCTTT
TRBV9	14	-	TRBJ2-3	-	CASTPFPRTDTQYF	TGTGCCAGCACCCCTTTCCCCCGCACAGATACGCAGTATTTT
TRBV27	13	-	TRBJ2-3	-	CASSSLASDTQYF	TGTGCCAGCAGTTCTCTAGCGTCAGATACGCAGTATTTT
TRBV2	14	-	TRBJ2-7	TRBD2	CASSEVAGVGEQYF	TGTGCCAGCAGTGAAGTAGCGGGAGTGGGCGAGCAGTACTTC
TRBV6-5	15	-	TRBJ2-2	TRBD2	CASRGLAGGAGELFF	TGTGCCAGCAGAGGACTAGCGGGAGGGGCCGGGGAGCTGTTTTTT
TRBV6-5	12	-	TRBJ2-7	-	CASSSIDYEQYF	TGTGCCAGCAGTTCGATAGACTACGAGCAGTACTTC
TRBV5-1	17	-	TRBJ2-1	TRBD2	CASSLVPTSGDHNEQFF	TGCGCCAGCAGCTTGGTCCCAACTAGCGGGGACCACAATGAGCAGTTCTTC
TRBV19	13	-	TRBJ2-7	TRBD1	CASSRTGTYEQYF	TGTGCCAGTAGCCGGACAGGGACCTACGAGCAGTACTTC
TRBV28	16	-	TRBJ1-1	TRBD1	CASSFLPGQVNTEAFF	TGTGCCAGCAGTTTCCTCCCGGGACAGGTGAACACTGAAGCTTTCTTT
TRBV7-9	16	-	TRBJ2-3	TRBD2	CASSTGLAGSTDTQYF	TGTGCCAGCAGCACGGGACTAGCGGGTAGTACAGATACGCAGTATTTT
TRBV27	13	-	TRBJ1-2	TRBD1	CASKTGGIYGYTF	TGTGCCAGCAAGACAGGGGGCATCTATGGCTACACCTTC
TRBV7-9	16	-	TRBJ2-3	TRBD2	CASSILAGASTDTQYF	TGTGCCAGCAGCATATTAGCGGGGGCTAGCACAGATACGCAGTATTTT
TRBV7-7	13	-	TRBJ1-5	-	CASSKQLDQPQHF	TGTGCTAGCAGTAAACAGTTAGATCAGCCCCAGCATTTT
TRBV5-5	13	few	TRBJ2-7	-	CASSLWGRDEQYF	TGTGCCAGCAGCTTGTGGGGGCGGGACGAGCAGTACTTC
TRBV2	14	-	TRBJ2-7	TRBD2	CASRGTSGAYEQYF	TGTGCCAGCAGAGGGACTAGCGGGGCCTACGAGCAGTACTTC
TRBV25-1	15	-	TRBJ2-1	TRBD1	CASSEPGQGAYEQFF	TGTGCCAGCAGTGAGCCGGGACAGGGGGCCTATGAGCAGTTCTTC
TRBV19	16	-	TRBJ1-1	-	CASSINPRTVDTEAFF	TGTGCCAGTAGTATAAACCCCCGGACTGTTGACACTGAAGCTTTCTTT
TRBV7-3	15	-	TRBJ1-1	TRBD1	CASSSTTGGRAEAFF	TGTGCCAGCAGCTCTACGACAGGGGGCAGGGCTGAAGCTTTCTTT
TRBV5-1	16	-	TRBJ1-5	-	CASSLVSRQLDQPQHF	TGCGCCAGCAGCTTGGTTTCGCGACAGTTAGATCAGCCCCAGCATTTT
TRBV18	15	-	TRBJ2-1	-	CASSPPAGAYNEQFF	TGTGCCAGCTCACCACCTGCGGGGGCTTACAATGAGCAGTTCTTC
TRBV5-1	20	-	TRBJ2-2	TRBD1	CASSLALGQGARRRTGELFF	TGCGCCAGCAGCTTGGCCTTGGGACAGGGGGCGCGGAGGAGGACCGGGGAGCTGTTTTTT
TRBV6-5	16	-	TRBJ1-4	-	CASSFWAGDQNEKLFF	TGTGCCAGCAGTTTTTGGGCGGGGGATCAGAACGAAAAACTGTTTTTT
TRBV4-2	12	-	TRBJ1-2	-	CASSPRGDGYTF	TGTGCCAGCAGCCCCCGGGGAGATGGCTACACCTTC
TRBV28	16	-	TRBJ1-5	TRBD1	CATSPTQGERAQPQHF	TGTGCCACCTCTCCGACGCAGGGGGAGAGGGCTCAGCCCCAGCATTTT
TRBV28	14	-	TRBJ2-7	-	CASSFISNRYEQYF	TGTGCCAGCAGTTTTATTTCTAACAGATACGAGCAGTACTTC
TRBV7-2	17	-	TRBJ1-6	TRBD1	CASSLPGTGFYNSPLHF	TGTGCCAGCAGCCTCCCCGGGACAGGGTTCTATAATTCACCCCTCCACTTT
TRBV4-2	16	few	TRBJ1-2	-	CASSQDPSGRAYGYTF	TGTGCCAGCAGCCAAGATCCTTCAGGGAGGGCCTATGGCTACACCTTC
TRBV2	18	-	TRBJ2-1	TRBD1	CASSEIGLRDRGYNEQFF	TGTGCCAGCAGTGAAATTGGGTTGCGGGACAGGGGCTACAATGAGCAGTTCTTC
TRBV27	13	-	TRBJ1-3	-	CASSVGSGNTIYF	TGTGCCAGCAGTGTCGGGTCCGGAAACACCATATATTTT
TRBV29-1	12	-	TRBJ2-7	-	CSVVGDPSRQYF	TGCAGCGTTGTGGGCGATCCGTCAAGGCAGTACTTC
TRBV9	16	once	TRBJ2-5	-	CASSSPQVGTGETQYF	TGTGCCAGCAGCTCTCCCCAGGTCGGTACAGGGGAGACCCAGTACTTC
TRBV27	17	-	TRBJ2-2	TRBD2	CASSYNSGSWNTGELFF	TGTGCCAGCAGTTATAATAGCGGGAGCTGGAACACCGGGGAGCTGTTTTTT
TRBV4-1	15	-	TRBJ1-2	-	CASSQGTGYEDGYTF	TGCGCCAGCAGCCAAGGTACAGGGTACGAGGATGGCTACACCTTC
TRBV7-3	16	-	TRBJ2-2	TRBD2	CASSSGLAENTGELFF	TGTGCCAGCAGCTCGGGACTAGCGGAGAACACCGGGGAGCTGTTTTTT
TRBV6-5	15	once	TRBJ1-1	-	CASSYSMQGSTEAFF	TGTGCCAGCAGTTACTCGATGCAGGGGAGCACTGAAGCTTTCTTT
TRBV29-1	12	-	TRBJ1-1	-	CSVDLRHTEAFF	TGCAGCGTTGATTTGAGGCACACTGAAGCTTTCTTT
TRBV4-1	17	-	TRBJ2-5	-	CASSPTALQGSEETQYF	TGCGCCAGCAGCCCTACCGCCTTACAGGGATCCGAAGAGACCCAGTACTTC
TRBV25-1	17	-	TRBJ2-3	TRBD1	CASSEYKGTAHTDTQYF	TGTGCCAGCAGTGAATATAAAGGGACAGCACACACAGATACGCAGTATTTT
TRBV5-1	15	-	TRBJ2-5	TRBD2	CASSLASGSQETQYF	TGCGCCAGCAGCTTAGCTAGCGGGTCCCAAGAGACCCAGTACTTC
TRBV20-1	11	-	TRBJ1-2	-	CSASGADGYTF	TGCAGTGCTTCAGGGGCTGATGGCTACACCTTC
TRBV5-1	16	-	TRBJ2-7	-	CASSLGATGHGVEQYF	TGCGCCAGCAGCTTGGGGGCGACAGGACACGGGGTAGAGCAGTACTTC
TRBV7-2	16	-	TRBJ1-1	-	CASSLAQSRGNTEAFF	TGTGCCAGCAGCTTAGCCCAATCCCGAGGGAACACTGAAGCTTTCTTT
TRBV9	14	-	TRBJ2-1	-	CASSVGTAYNEQFF	TGTGCCAGCAGCGTAGGGACAGCCTACAATGAGCAGTTCTTC
TRBV4-2	17	once	TRBJ2-3	TRBD2	CASSQAASGGVTDTQYF	TGTGCCAGCAGCCAAGCGGCTAGCGGGGGAGTTACGGATACGCAGTATTTT
TRBV5-1	13	-	TRBJ2-5	-	CASSRIPGGEQYF	TGCGCCAGCTCCCGTATCCCCGGGGGTGAGCAGTACTTC
TRBV7-3	14	-	TRBJ2-7	TRBD1	CASSQLTGIHEQYF	TGTGCCAGCAGCCAACTGACAGGGATCCACGAGCAGTACTTC
TRBV11-2	17	-	TRBJ1-2	TRBD1	CASSLDWTGGENYGYTF	TGTGCCAGCAGCTTAGATTGGACAGGGGGCGAAAACTATGGCTACACCTTC
TRBV28	13	-	TRBJ2-7	TRBD1	CASSFLGGPTLYF	TGTGCCAGCAGTTTCTTAGGGGGCCCAACATTGTACTTC
TRBV5-4	16	-	TRBJ2-4	TRBD1	CASHSQGAEVKNIQYF	TGTGCCAGCCACTCACAGGGGGCTGAAGTCAAAAACATTCAGTACTTC
TRBV6-6	12	-	TRBJ2-1	-	CASRTKGDEQFF	TGTGCCAGCAGAACCAAGGGGGATGAGCAGTTCTTC
TRBV5-6	18	-	TRBJ1-3	-	CASSLAVSGRRSGNTIYF	TGTGCCAGCAGCTTGGCCGTCAGCGGCAGGCGATCTGGAAACACCATATATTTT
TRBV6-5	15	-	TRBJ2-4	-	CASSYSVARENIQYF	TGTGCCAGCAGTTACTCGGTAGCGAGGGAAAACATTCAGTACTTC
TRBV4-2	16	-	TRBJ1-6	-	CASSHRSSRNNSPLHF	TGTGCCAGCAGCCACAGGTCCTCGCGAAATAATTCACCCCTCCACTTT
TRBV4-1	13	few	TRBJ1-4	-	CASSQDLSGKLFF	TGCGCCAGCAGCCAAGATCTCTCAGGGAAACTGTTTTTT